The clone carrying this T cell receptor beta chain was recorded once. The sample is drawn from a study of shared clonotypes between healthy human individuals. The wider study: Three men and a couple of women, aged 18 to 49, were donors.

The table came from immunoSEQ multiplex PCR; TCRdb's copy has only in-frame clones and leaves some out. Among over a million clones listed, around 76% were seen once. Germline CDR1 is LNHDA and CDR2 is SQIVND (reference sequence). The trim removed 9 bases at V and 5 bases at J, leaving 7 bases unmatched. CDR3 size: 13 residues. The chain links TRBV19 to TRBJ1-2, with TRBD1 identical over 9 bases. Sequences were obtained from memory CD4+ T cells sorted from blood. Stated subset: CD45RA-negative fraction. The source is a man younger than 35 in good health. DNA of the CDR3: TGTGCCAGCCAGACAGGGGGAGGTTATGGCTACACCTTC. Its translation is CASQTGGGYGYTF.